The present T cell receptor (beta chain) was sequenced within a study of identical twins. TCRdb used MiXCR to reprocess the 5' RACE reads, holding one entry per CDR3 protein. This table holds under 900,000 distinct CDR3 sequences, roughly 20% found once. This clonotype was found a few times. V lost 2 bases and J lost 7; bases outside the gene matches: 8. The CDR3 runs 16 residues. The germline gives CDR1 SGHRS, CDR2 YFSETQ. Another study also made use of these data, one on T cells expressing NK-cell markers. That study adds: Dominant NKG2C+ clonotypes in 5 or 6 donors made up about 1.0-7.0% of CD8+ T cells.

The sequence was collected from a woman between 18 and 29 years old in good health. This chain connects TRBV5-1 to TRBJ2-2; 10 bases agree with TRBD2. The sample taken for sequencing was PBMCs. The CDR3 reads CASSFLAGDGGGELFF. The CDR3 DNA reads TGCGCCAGCAGCTTCCTAGCGGGAGACGGGGGCGGGGAGCTGTTTTTT.